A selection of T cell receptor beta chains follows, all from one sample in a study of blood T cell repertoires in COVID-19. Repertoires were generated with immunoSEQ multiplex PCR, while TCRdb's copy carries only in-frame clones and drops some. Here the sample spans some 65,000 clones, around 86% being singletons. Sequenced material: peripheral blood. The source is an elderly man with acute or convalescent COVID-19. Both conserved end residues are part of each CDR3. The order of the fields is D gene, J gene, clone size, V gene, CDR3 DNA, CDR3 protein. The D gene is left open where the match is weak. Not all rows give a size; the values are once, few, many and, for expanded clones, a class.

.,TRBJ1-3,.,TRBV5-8,TGTGCCAGCAACCCCGGTCTCTCTGGAAACACCATATATTTT,CASNPGLSGNTIYF
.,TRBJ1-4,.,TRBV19,TGTGCCAGTAGTCAAAGCTTTGCAACTAATGAAAAACTGTTTTTT,CASSQSFATNEKLFF
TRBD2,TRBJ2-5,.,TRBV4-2,TGTGCCAGCAGCCCCATAGCGGGAGTGGTTTCGGGAGAGACCCAGTACTTC,CASSPIAGVVSGETQYF
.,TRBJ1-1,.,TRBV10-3,TGTGCCATCACCGATAGGAACACTGAAGCTTTCTTT,CAITDRNTEAFF
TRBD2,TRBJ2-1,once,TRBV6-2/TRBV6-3,TGTGCCAGCAGTTTGGGGACTAGCAGGGGGAAGAAGTTCTTC,CASSLGTSRGKKFF
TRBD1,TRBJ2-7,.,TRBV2,TGTGCCAGCTCGGGACAGATCCTAGGCGAGCAGTACTTC,CASSGQILGEQYF
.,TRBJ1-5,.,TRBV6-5,TGTGCCAGCAGTACGGGGGGGCTGGGCAATCAGCCCCAGCATTTT,CASSTGGLGNQPQHF
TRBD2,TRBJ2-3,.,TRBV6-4,TGTGCCAGCAGTCCCACGATGGGGGGGACGCAGTATTTT,CASSPTMGGTQYF
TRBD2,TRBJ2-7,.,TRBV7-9,TGTGCCAGCAGCCCCATAGCGGGAAGTTTGGAGCAGTACTTC,CASSPIAGSLEQYF
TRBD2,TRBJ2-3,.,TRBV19,TGTGCCAGTAGAACTAGCGGGGTCACAGATACGCAGTATTTT,CASRTSGVTDTQYF
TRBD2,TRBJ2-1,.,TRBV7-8,TGTGCCAGCAGCCGAGGACTAGCGGGAGCATTAGAGCAGTTCTTC,CASSRGLAGALEQFF
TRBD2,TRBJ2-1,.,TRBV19,TGTGCCAGTAGTATAGGACCTGGACTAGCGGGTTCCTACAATGAGCAGTTCTTC,CASSIGPGLAGSYNEQFF